Listed here is a single T cell receptor (beta chain). The antigen is unknown. Additional DNA sequences in this sample encode the identical CDR3. The data were obtained in a study of shared clonotypes between healthy human individuals. Overall study findings and caveats: Sorted-subset samples were not fully sequenced, rarefaction indicated. The study found lower generation probabilities in non-shared clonotypes than in those shared by all four donors.

V lost 0 bases and J lost 1, with 4 bases in between. Germline values: CDR1 SGDLS, CDR2 YYNGEE. The CDR3 is 13 residues long. Sequencing was performed with immunoSEQ multiplex PCR; in TCRdb, only in-frame clones are kept and a portion is missing. The profile shows roughly 1 million clones, around 78% of them singletons. This TCR was recovered from a man aged 18 to 30 in good health. Some clones in this sample may be carry-over from other donors' samples. The sequencing input was memory CD4+ T cells from PBMCs. Subset noted: CD45RA-negative fraction. This chain links TRBV9 with TRBJ1-1; unclear D gene. The CDR3 here is CASSVGRNTEAFF. CDR3 nucleotide sequence: TGTGCCAGCAGCGTAGGGAGGAACACTGAAGCTTTCTTT.